Below, one T cell receptor beta chain is given with its context. Data came from immunoSEQ multiplex PCR; TCRdb stores just in-frame clones and leaves some out. The table includes some 80,000 clones, 91% detected once. This sample is part of a study of technical replicates of blood from several donors. V gave up 5 bases and J gave up 5 bases, with 9 bases separating them. The CDR3 extends over 12 amino acids. CDR1 is LNHDA and CDR2 is SQIVND in the germline V gene (reference sequence). Sequencing was done on a sample of T cells isolated from PBMCs. This TCR was recovered from a human donor in good health. The chain links TRBV19 to TRBJ1-1, with TRBD1 as a possible D gene (5 bases). This CDR3 is CASSWGETEAFF. DNA of the CDR3: TGTGCCAGTAGTTGGGGGGAGACTGAAGCTTTCTTT.